The present TCR beta chain was sequenced within a study of blood T cell repertoires in COVID-19. Study-wide background: Italy, Spain and the United States were the sources of the convalescent and acute COVID-19 samples. T cells, B-cell-depleted T cells, or PBMCs supplied cDNA or gDNA.

In regard to this clone: The same CDR3 also results from other DNA sequences found in this sample.

Seattle patient enrollment occurred during active infection, with longitudinal follow-up thereafter. Original data processing: Estimates of nucleated cell counts were drawn from the amplification of reference gene primers. Here immunoSEQ multiplex PCR was the method, and the copy in TCRdb shows in-frame clones only, minus some. The V and J calls and clone size come from that table; D and trimming were worked out from the DNA. The table lists 540,000 or so clones, roughly nine tenths of them singletons. Looked up from germline, CDR1 is MNHEY and CDR2 is SMNVEV (reference sequence). The CDR3 spans 12 residues. V was cut by 3 bases and J by 9 bases, with 9 bases left in between.

V is TRBV27 and J is TRBJ1-5, with a tentative D call TRBD1 (5 bases). The receptor was derived from a woman aged 50 to 60 with COVID-19, enrolled during active disease. Sequenced: peripheral blood. CDR3 nucleotides: TGTGCCAGCAGTTTCAGTACAGGGCCCCAGCATTTT. Translating it yields CASSFSTGPQHF.